One and the same sample provided the 29 T cell receptor beta chains below, sequenced in a study of blood T cells in healthy people across ages. Combining a sample-barcoded 5' primer with a J-beta primer mix, a second PCR ran for roughly 7 to 12 cycles. In TCRdb, the 5' RACE reads were re-called with MiXCR into one record per CDR3 protein. The sample holds about 1.5 million distinct CDR3 sequences; approximately 42% are singletons and the top ten take less than 5%. Material for sequencing was blood. The source of these receptors is a woman under 30 in good health.

The chain recombines TRBV12-3 or TRBV12-4 with TRBJ2-7, with no clear D. The CDR3 covers 12 residues. Trimming removed 6 bases from V and 4 bases from J, with 10 bases in between. The CDR3 reads CASSPFQYEQYF. The DNA of the CDR3 is TGTGCCAGCAGCCCTTTCCAATACGAGCAGTACTTC.

The chain links TRBV7-2 to TRBJ2-5; perhaps TRBD1 as D (5 bases). Trimming took off 5 bases at V and 10 bases at J, with 20 bases between the two ends. Germline V gene data show CDR1 as SGHTA and CDR2 as FQGNSA. The CDR3 runs 14 residues. CDR3 loop: CASSTSRAGRFQYF. CDR3 nucleotide sequence: TGTGCCAGCAGCACATCCAGGGCAGGTCGATTCCAGTACTTC.

This chain links TRBV7-2 with TRBJ2-5; 9 bases align to TRBD2. Trimming cost V 2 bases and J 5 bases; bases outside gene matches: 3. This CDR3 region has 14 residues. From germline, CDR1 is SGHTA and CDR2 FQGNSA. The CDR3 DNA is TGTGCCAGCAGCTTACTAGCGGGGTGGGAGACCCAGTACTTC. It encodes CASSLLAGWETQYF.

The genes are TRBV2 and TRBJ2-1; 14 bases map to TRBD2. The ends lost 3 bases at V and 10 bases at J; junction bases unmatched: 2. The germline V gene encodes CDR1 SNHLY and CDR2 FYNNEI. The CDR3 totals 14 residues. The CDR3 loop reads CASSETSGRGEQFF. CDR3 nucleotide sequence: TGTGCCAGCAGTGAGACTAGCGGGAGGGGCGAGCAGTTCTTC.

This clonotype has just a few counts. The V and J genes are TRBV7-2 and TRBJ1-6; D not resolved. Germline V gene data show CDR1 as SGHTA and CDR2 as FQGNSA. This CDR3 contains 14 residues. Trimming shortened V by 4 bases and J by 6 bases, and 10 bases separated the two germline ends. The CDR3 reads CASSSNGLNSPLHF. The CDR3 coding sequence is TGTGCCAGCAGCTCCAACGGACTTAATTCACCCCTCCACTTT.

V and J are TRBV5-1 and TRBJ2-3; D call uncertain. Trimming removed 0 bases from V and 0 bases from J, with 8 bases in between. CDR1 SGHRS and CDR2 YFSETQ come from the germline V gene. The CDR3 runs to 15 residues. CDR3 region: CASSLDVLSTDTQYF. For the CDR3, the DNA is TGCGCCAGCAGCTTGGACGTGCTAAGCACAGATACGCAGTATTTT.

The genes are TRBV24-1 and TRBJ2-1; unclear D gene. Germline CDR1 and CDR2: KGHDR and SFDVKD. The CDR3 contains 13 residues. V was shortened by 3 bases and J by 8 bases, with 10 bases between the two germline ends. Here the CDR3 reads CATSDQTSHEQFF. CDR3 in DNA: TGTGCCACCAGTGATCAGACTTCTCATGAGCAGTTCTTC.

The chain joins TRBV12-3 or TRBV12-4 to TRBJ2-7; unclear D gene. This CDR3 comprises 14 residues. Trimming removed 1 base at V and 3 bases at J, with 10 bases between. The CDR3 here is CASSLVGLIYEQYF. The CDR3 nucleotides are TGTGCCAGCAGTTTAGTCGGGCTAATCTACGAGCAGTACTTC.

A few counts support this clonotype. The CDR3 reads CASRYSSGASYNEQFF. For the CDR3, the DNA is TGTGCCAGCAGGTACAGCTCAGGGGCTTCCTACAATGAGCAGTTCTTC. The chain employs TRBV7-2 and TRBJ2-1, with a possible D match to TRBD1 (6 bases). Trimming left V 6 bases short and J 1 base short, with 16 bases between. The CDR3 loop spans 16 amino acids. Germline CDR1 is SGHTA and CDR2 is FQGNSA.

This clonotype has ten or more counts. The V gene is TRBV12-3 or TRBV12-4, the J gene TRBJ2-3; the D gene could be TRBD1 or TRBD2 (5 bases each). The CDR3 has 16 amino acids. Trimming pared 5 bases from V and 4 bases from J, leaving 19 bases between. The CDR3 sequence is CASSQPGPRSPDTQYF. The DNA of the CDR3 is TGTGCCAGCAGTCAACCGGGACCCCGAAGCCCAGATACGCAGTATTTT.

This clonotype was counted between two and nine times. The V and J genes are TRBV27 and TRBJ2-3, with D uncertain. The CDR3 consists of 14 residues. The ends were cut back, 6 bases at V and 5 bases at J, with 15 bases in the middle. CDR1 and CDR2 (germline): MNHEY, SMNVEV (reference sequence). CDR3 sequence reads: CASSPTPLEDTQYF. CDR3 sequence (DNA): TGTGCCAGCAGCCCCACCCCACTGGAAGATACGCAGTATTTT.

The J gene is TRBJ1-1, the V gene TRBV6-6; tentatively, D is TRBD1 (5 bases). Germline lookup yields CDR1 MNHNY and CDR2 SVGAGI (reference sequence). The CDR3 covers 14 residues. Trimming pared 2 bases from V and 6 bases from J, leaving 13 bases between. The CDR3: CASSYLRAQAEAFF. Here the CDR3 DNA reads TGTGCCAGCAGTTACCTCAGGGCGCAGGCTGAAGCTTTCTTT.

The V and J genes are TRBV9 and TRBJ2-3; 11 nucleotides agree with TRBD2. V lost 4 bases to trimming and J lost 6 bases; unmatched junction nucleotides: 13. Germline CDR1 is SGDLS and CDR2 is YYNGEE. The CDR3 covers 17 residues. The CDR3 loop is CASSISPLAGGSDTQYF. The CDR3 DNA follows: TGTGCCAGCAGCATCAGTCCCCTAGCGGGAGGCTCTGATACGCAGTATTTT.

This chain joins TRBV13 and TRBJ2-7; D perhaps matches TRBD2 (5 bases). V lost 4 bases to trimming and J lost 7 bases, with 29 bases between them. CDR3 length: 18 residues. Germline CDR1 is PRHDT and CDR2 is FYEKMQ (reference sequence). The CDR3 DNA sequence: TGTGCCAGCAGCTCCGGGGTCCGGAAAACTATATCCTACAATGAGCAGTACTTC. Its protein is CASSSGVRKTISYNEQYF.

A remark on this clonotype: This may be a read error: a much more frequent sequence differs by one nucleotide. This chain links TRBV7-2 with TRBJ1-2, with D hard to call. The germline V gene encodes CDR1 SGHTA and CDR2 FQGNSA. The CDR3 contains 11 residues. In nucleotides, the CDR3 is TGTGCCAGCAGCCATAACTGTGGCTACACCTTC. Translation: CASSHNCGYTF. Full variable domain (outside the CDR3, taken from reference TRBV7-2 and TRBJ1-2): GAGVSQSPSNKVTEKGKDVELRCDPISGHTALYWYRQSLGQGLEFLIYFQGNSAPDKSGLPSDRFSAERTGGSVSTLTIQRTQQEDSAVYLCASSHNCGYTFGSGTRLTVV.

V gene TRBV12-3 or TRBV12-4 combines with J gene TRBJ2-7, with unresolved D. V was clipped by 1 base and J by 6 bases, with 7 bases between them. CDR3 size: 12 residues. The CDR3 DNA reads as TGTGCCAGCAGTTTAGGCGCGGCCGAGCAGTACTTC. This codes for CASSLGAAEQYF.

In this sample, this clonotype turned up a few times. The chain couples TRBV20-1 to TRBJ2-1; D not resolved. CDR3 length: 11 residues. V lost 5 bases and J 8 bases, leaving 10 bases between the germline ends. Germline V gives CDR1 DFQATT, CDR2 SNEGSKA (reference sequence). The CDR3 reads CSAYRVDEQFF. The DNA for the CDR3 is TGCAGTGCTTATAGGGTCGATGAGCAGTTCTTC.

This clonotype was detected ten times or more. The gene calls are TRBV4-3 and TRBJ2-3; no clear D gene. V gave up 1 base and J gave up 2 bases, with 7 bases separating them. In germline, CDR1 is LGHNA, CDR2 YSLEER. This CDR3 is built from 14 residues. The CDR3 region has the DNA TGCGCCAGCAGCCAAGTTGCGGACACAGATACGCAGTATTTT. Residues: CASSQVADTDTQYF.

V and J are TRBV20-1 and TRBJ1-2; 9 bases map to TRBD1. The germline V gene has CDR1 DFQATT and CDR2 SNEGSKA (reference sequence). The length of the CDR3 is 14 residues. Trimming took 3 bases from V and 6 from J; bases not matched to a gene: 8. Here the CDR3 DNA reads TGCAGTGCTAGGGCTCCGGGACAGGGACATGGCTACACCTTC. It translates to CSARAPGQGHGYTF.

V usage is TRBV7-2 and J usage is TRBJ2-1; unclear D gene. The CDR3 consists of 14 residues. The V end lost 2 bases, the J end lost 5 bases, and 10 bases lay between the germline ends. Germline CDR1 and CDR2: SGHTA and FQGNSA. The CDR3, as DNA: TGTGCCAGCAGCTTAAGAGTGGTCGACAATGAGCAGTTCTTC. This sequence encodes CASSLRVVDNEQFF.

This clonotype was observed once. The junction and the germline gene differ at one end; a read error may be behind it. The rearrangement uses TRBV20-1 and TRBJ1-5, with 8 bases matching TRBD1. The CDR3 consists of 13 residues. Per germline, CDR1 DFQATT and CDR2 SNEGSKA (reference sequence). The DNA of the CDR3 is TGCAGTGCAAAGGACAGGGAAGGGCAGCCCCGGCATTTT. Amino acid sequence: CSAKDREGQPRHF.

This clonotype was counted only a few times. The chain carries TRBV4-3 and TRBJ2-1, with a possible D match to TRBD2 (5 bases). The ends were cut back, 0 bases at V and 0 bases at J, with 12 bases in the middle. The CDR3 contains 17 residues. The V gene's germline CDR1 is LGHNA and CDR2 YSLEER. The CDR3 coding sequence is TGCGCCAGCAGCCAAGATACCGTCGGGAACTCCTACAATGAGCAGTTCTTC. Translation gives CASSQDTVGNSYNEQFF.

This clonotype was seen more than once but under ten times. The rearrangement uses TRBV20-1 and TRBJ2-1, with 9 bases matching TRBD2. The CDR3 has 14 residues. J gave up 0 bases and V 6 bases, and 3 bases lay outside the gene matches. Per the germline V gene, CDR1 is DFQATT and CDR2 is SNEGSKA (reference sequence). Written as DNA, the CDR3 is TGCAGTGCCCATAGCGGGAGCTCCTACAATGAGCAGTTCTTC. Encoded protein: CSAHSGSSYNEQFF.

The chain couples TRBV7-9 to TRBJ2-5; 8 nucleotides line up with TRBD1. V gave up 1 base and J gave up 4 bases; unmatched junction bases: 8. Looked up from germline, CDR1 is SEHNR and CDR2 is FQNEAQ (reference sequence). The CDR3 covers 16 residues. The DNA of the CDR3 is TGTGCCAGCAGCTTAGGGGGACAGGTTGGATCAGAGACCCAGTACTTC. This encodes CASSLGGQVGSETQYF. Together with reference TRBV7-9 and TRBJ2-5, the CDR3 gives the full variable domain: DTGVSQNPRHKITKRGQNVTFRCDPISEHNRLYWYRQTLGQGPEFLTYFQNEAQLEKSRLLSDRFSAERPKGSFSTLEIQRTEQGDSAMYLCASSLGGQVGSETQYFGPGTRLLVL.

V gene TRBV6-6 combines with J gene TRBJ1-2, with D hard to call. Trimming removed 5 bases from V and 4 bases from J, with 14 bases in between. Germline assignment: CDR1 MNHNY and CDR2 SVGAGI (reference sequence). The CDR3 is 14 residues long. The CDR3: CASSHEGRPYGYTF. For the CDR3, the DNA is TGTGCCAGCAGTCACGAAGGCAGACCCTATGGCTACACCTTC.

A note on this clonotype: Possible read error: a much larger clone is one base away. The rearrangement joins TRBV20-1 to TRBJ2-6; TRBD1 matches 10 bases. Germline trimming cut 6 bases from V and 2 bases from J; bases unmatched to any gene: 7. CDR1 and CDR2 (germline): DFQATT, SNEGSKA (reference sequence). This CDR3 has 16 residues. CDR3 DNA: TGCAGTGCCAGTTGGGGACAGGGGCCTGGGGCCAACGTCCTGACTTTC. Protein sequence: CSASWGQGPGANVLTF.

The table lists this clonotype with a few counts. The V gene is TRBV28, the J gene TRBJ2-1, with TRBD2 matching over 7 bases. CDR1 is MDHEN, CDR2 SYDVKM, per germline. This CDR3 region has 17 residues. The J segment lost 1 base and the V segment lost 2 bases, leaving 8 bases of the junction unmatched. The CDR3 DNA reads as TGTGCCAGCAGTTTAATGGCGGGAGCTTATTCCTACAATGAGCAGTTCTTC. Protein: CASSLMAGAYSYNEQFF. Full variable domain (missing parts from reference TRBV28 and TRBJ2-1): DVKVTQSSRYLVKRTGEKVFLECVQDMDHENMFWYRQDPGLGLRLIYFSYDVKMKEKGDIPEGYSVSREKKERFSLILESASTNQTSMYLCASSLMAGAYSYNEQFFGPGTRLTVL.

This clonotype was recorded a few times. V gene TRBV20-1 combines with J gene TRBJ2-4; D is tentatively TRBD1 or TRBD2 (5 bases each). V was pared by 0 bases and J by 6 bases, with 24 bases between. Germline CDR1 is DFQATT and CDR2 is SNEGSKA (reference sequence). There are 18 residues in the CDR3. The DNA of the CDR3 is TGCAGTGCTAGAGATCCGGGGACCCCCATTTCGCCGACAAACATTCAGTACTTC. This sequence encodes CSARDPGTPISPTNIQYF.

This clonotype occurred a few times. The gene calls are TRBV13 and TRBJ2-1, with D uncertain. The germline V gene has CDR1 PRHDT and CDR2 FYEKMQ (reference sequence). V was clipped by 1 base and J by 9 bases, with 10 bases between them. This CDR3 region has 13 residues. CDR3 residues: CASSLVGKAEQFF. DNA for the CDR3: TGTGCCAGCAGCTTAGTGGGCAAGGCTGAGCAGTTCTTC. Together with reference TRBV13 and TRBJ2-1, the CDR3 gives the full variable domain: AAGVIQSPRHLIKEKRETATLKCYPIPRHDTVYWYQQGPGQDPQFLISFYEKMQSDKGSIPDRFSAQQFSDYHSELNMSSLELGDSALYFCASSLVGKAEQFFGPGTRLTVL.